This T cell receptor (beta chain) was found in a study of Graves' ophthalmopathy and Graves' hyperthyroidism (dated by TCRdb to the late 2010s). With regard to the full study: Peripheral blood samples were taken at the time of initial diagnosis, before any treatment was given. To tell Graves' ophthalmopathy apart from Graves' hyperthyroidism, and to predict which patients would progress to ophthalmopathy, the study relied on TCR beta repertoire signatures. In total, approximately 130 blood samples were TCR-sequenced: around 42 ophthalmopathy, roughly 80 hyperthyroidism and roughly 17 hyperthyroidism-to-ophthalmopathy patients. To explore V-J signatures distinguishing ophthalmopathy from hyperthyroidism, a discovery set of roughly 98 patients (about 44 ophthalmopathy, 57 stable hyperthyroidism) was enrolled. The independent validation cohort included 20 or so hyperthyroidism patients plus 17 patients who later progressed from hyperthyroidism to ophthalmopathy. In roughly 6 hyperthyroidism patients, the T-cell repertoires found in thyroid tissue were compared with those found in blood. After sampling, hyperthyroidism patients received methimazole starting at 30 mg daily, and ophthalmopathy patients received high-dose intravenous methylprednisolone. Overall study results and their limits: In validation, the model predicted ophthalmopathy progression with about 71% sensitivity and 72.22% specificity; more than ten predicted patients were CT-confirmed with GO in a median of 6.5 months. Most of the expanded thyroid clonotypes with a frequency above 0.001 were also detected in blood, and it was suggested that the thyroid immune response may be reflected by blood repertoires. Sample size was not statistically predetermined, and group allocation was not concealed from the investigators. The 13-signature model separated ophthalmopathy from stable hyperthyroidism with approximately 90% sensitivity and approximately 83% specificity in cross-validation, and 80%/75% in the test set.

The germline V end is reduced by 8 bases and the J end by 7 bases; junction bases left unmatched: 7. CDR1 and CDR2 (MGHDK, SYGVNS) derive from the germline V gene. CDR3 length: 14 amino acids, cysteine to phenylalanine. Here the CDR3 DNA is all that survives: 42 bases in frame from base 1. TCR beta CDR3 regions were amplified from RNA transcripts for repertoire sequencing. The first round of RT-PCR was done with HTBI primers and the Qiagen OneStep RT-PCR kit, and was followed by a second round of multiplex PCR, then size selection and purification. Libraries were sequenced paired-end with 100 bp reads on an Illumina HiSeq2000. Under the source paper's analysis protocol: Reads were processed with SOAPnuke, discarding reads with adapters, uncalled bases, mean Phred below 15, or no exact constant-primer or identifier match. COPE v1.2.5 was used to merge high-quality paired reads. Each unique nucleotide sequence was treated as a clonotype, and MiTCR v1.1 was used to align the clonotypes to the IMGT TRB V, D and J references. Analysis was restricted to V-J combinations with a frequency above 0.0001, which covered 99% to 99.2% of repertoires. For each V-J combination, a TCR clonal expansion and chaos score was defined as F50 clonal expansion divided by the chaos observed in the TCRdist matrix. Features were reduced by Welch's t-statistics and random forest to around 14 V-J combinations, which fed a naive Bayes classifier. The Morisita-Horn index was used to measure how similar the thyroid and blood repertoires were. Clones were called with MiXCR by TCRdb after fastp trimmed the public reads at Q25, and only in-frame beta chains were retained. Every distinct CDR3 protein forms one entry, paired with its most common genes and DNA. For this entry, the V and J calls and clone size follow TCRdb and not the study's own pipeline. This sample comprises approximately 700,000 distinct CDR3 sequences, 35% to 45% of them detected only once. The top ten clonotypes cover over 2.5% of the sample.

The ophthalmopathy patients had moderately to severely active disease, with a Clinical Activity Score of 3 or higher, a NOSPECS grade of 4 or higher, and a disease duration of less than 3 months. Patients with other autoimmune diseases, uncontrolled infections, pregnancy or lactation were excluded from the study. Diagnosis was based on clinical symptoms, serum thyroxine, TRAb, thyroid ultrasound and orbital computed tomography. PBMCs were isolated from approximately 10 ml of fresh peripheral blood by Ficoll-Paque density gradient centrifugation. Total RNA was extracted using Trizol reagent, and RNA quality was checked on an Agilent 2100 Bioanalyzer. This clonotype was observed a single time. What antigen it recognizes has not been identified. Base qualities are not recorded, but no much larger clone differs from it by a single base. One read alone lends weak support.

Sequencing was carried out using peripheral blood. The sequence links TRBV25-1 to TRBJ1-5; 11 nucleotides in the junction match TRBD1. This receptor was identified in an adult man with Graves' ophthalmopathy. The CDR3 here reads CASAGTGGAQPQHF. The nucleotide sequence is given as TGTGCCAGCGCCGGGACAGGGGGAGCACAGCCCCAGCATTTT.